The 32 T cell receptor beta chains listed next were all sequenced from one sample in a study of cytomegalovirus exposure and HLA in healthy donors. Some clones are missing from TCRdb's copy, which holds only in-frame ones; the method was immunoSEQ multiplex PCR. The sample contains over 200,000 clones, around 88% of which appear only once. Sequenced sample: PBMCs. These TCRs come from a woman under 30 in good health and CMV-seronegative.

J is TRBJ2-3 and V is TRBV28; TRBD2 aligns across 13 bases. There are 17 residues in the CDR3. Looked up from germline, CDR1 is MDHEN and CDR2 is SYDVKM. The V segment lost 4 bases and the J segment 0 bases; nucleotides outside the gene matches: 4. The CDR3 spells CASSYPGLAGSTDTQYF. CDR3 sequence (DNA): TGTGCCAGCAGTTACCCGGGACTAGCGGGGAGCACAGATACGCAGTATTTT.

The chain recombines TRBV5-1 with TRBJ1-1; TRBD1 might be the D (5 bases). The CDR3 contains 13 residues. The ends were cut back, 4 bases at V and 4 bases at J, with 11 bases in the middle. Looked up from germline, CDR1 is SGHRS and CDR2 is YFSETQ. In DNA, the CDR3 is TGCGCCAGCAGCGTTCTGGGGGGCACTGAAGCTTTCTTT. Translating it yields CASSVLGGTEAFF.

The chain has TRBV7-9 and TRBJ2-7; 7 bases align to TRBD1. The CDR3 runs to 13 residues. After removal of 5 bases from V and 5 bases from J, the junction contained 6 bases not matched to a gene. CDR1 and CDR2 (germline): SEHNR, FQNEAQ (reference sequence). The DNA for the CDR3 is TGTGCCAGCAGCCCAGGACAGGAGGACGAGCAGTACTTC. It yields the protein CASSPGQEDEQYF.

Concerning this clone itself: The sample holds other DNA sequences that translate to the same CDR3. V gene TRBV28 combines with J gene TRBJ2-7, with D perhaps TRBD2 (5 bases). This CDR3 region has 11 residues. Trimming took off 8 bases at V and 4 bases at J, with 9 bases between the two ends. Germline CDR1 MDHEN, CDR2 SYDVKM. CDR3 loop: CASSRGYEQYF. The CDR3 DNA reads as TGTGCCAGCTCCCGGGGTTACGAGCAGTACTTC.

This clone was observed once. This CDR3 is also generated by other DNA sequences in the sample. V gene TRBV27 combines with J gene TRBJ2-1, with TRBD2 matching 10 bases. The V segment lost 6 bases and the J segment 2 bases; nucleotides outside the gene matches: 4. The CDR3 is 15 amino acids. Germline V gives CDR1 MNHEY, CDR2 SMNVEV (reference sequence). For the CDR3, the DNA is TGTGCCAGCAGCCCAGGACTAGCGGCCTACAATGAGCAGTTCTTC. Its protein is CASSPGLAAYNEQFF.

This sequence joins TRBV27 and TRBJ1-2; D is unclear. Germline V gene data show CDR1 as MNHEY and CDR2 as SMNVEV (reference sequence). This CDR3 is 11 amino acids long. Trimming stripped 4 bases from V and 4 bases from J, with 4 bases between. The DNA of the CDR3 is TGTGCCAGCAGTTCGGGCTATGGCTACACCTTC. This sequence encodes CASSSGYGYTF.

The chain joins TRBV21-1 to TRBJ1-2; whether TRBD1, the table's D call, matches the DNA was not checked. TRBV21-1 is annotated as a pseudogene. The CDR3 is made up of 17 amino acids. CDR3 nucleotides: TGTGCCAGCAGACAAATTGTGGGACAGTTATTTTACTATGGCTACACCTTC. Its translation is CASRQIVGQLFYYGYTF.

About this clone itself: Germline and junction disagree at one end, which may indicate a read error. The chain recombines TRBV5-8 with TRBJ2-7, with 7 bases matching TRBD2. This CDR3 region has 10 residues. CDR1 is SGHTS, CDR2 YDEGEE, per germline. CDR3 residues: CASSLGGGTF. The DNA of the CDR3 is TGTGCCAGCAGCTTGGGGGGGGGTACCTTC.

The CDR3 region has the DNA TGTGCCAGCAGTAGCGGGAGGGACACCGGGGAGCTGTTTTTT. Its translation is CASSSGRDTGELFF. V usage is TRBV6-1 and J usage is TRBJ2-2; 10 nucleotides align to TRBD2. The CDR3 length is 14 residues. CDR1 is MNHNS, CDR2 SASEGT, per germline. Trimming removed 5 bases from V and 3 bases from J; junction bases left unmatched: 0.

This clone appeared once. V usage is TRBV6-4 and J usage is TRBJ2-1, with 13 bases fitting TRBD2. The J segment lost 7 bases and the V segment lost 5 bases, leaving 5 bases of the junction unmatched. This CDR3 is built from 15 residues. The V gene's germline CDR1 is MRHNA and CDR2 SNTAGT. For the CDR3, the DNA is TGTGCCAGCAGTCGGACTAGCGGGAGTGGAAATGAGCAGTTCTTC. Its translation is CASSRTSGSGNEQFF.

This clone occurred many times. The chain has TRBV6-1 and TRBJ2-7; weak D call: TRBD2 (7 bases). The V and J ends lost 1 base and 0 bases respectively, with 16 bases between them. CDR1 is MNHNS, CDR2 SASEGT, per germline. This CDR3 is built from 17 residues. CDR3 coding DNA: TGTGCCAGCAGTGAAGGCTACCGGGGGGCCAGCTCCTACGAGCAGTACTTC. Protein product: CASSEGYRGASSYEQYF.

This clone has just a few counts. The chain carries TRBV19 and TRBJ1-5; TRBD1 matches at 7 bases. The CDR3 consists of 16 residues. J gave up 5 bases and V 10 bases, and 17 bases lay outside the gene matches. Looked up from germline, CDR1 is LNHDA and CDR2 is SQIVND (reference sequence). The CDR3 DNA follows: TGTGCCACCAGGGGTCAGGGACAGTGGAGGGATCAGCCCCAGCATTTT. Translation gives CATRGQGQWRDQPQHF.

The chain carries TRBV10-3 and TRBJ2-7, with TRBD2 matching 9 bases. After removal of 6 bases from V and 5 bases from J, the junction contained 8 bases not matched to a gene. The CDR3 extends over 14 amino acids. In germline, CDR1 is ENHRY, CDR2 SYGVKD. In nucleotides, the CDR3 is TGTGCCATCAGCCTTAGCGGGAGCGTCGACGAGCAGTACTTC. This sequence encodes CAISLSGSVDEQYF.

The chain carries TRBV5-5 and TRBJ2-1, with TRBD2 identical over 10 bases. The ends lost 5 bases at V and 9 bases at J; junction bases unmatched: 11. Looked up from germline, CDR1 is SGHKS and CDR2 is YYEKEE (reference sequence). The length of the CDR3 is 15 residues. The CDR3 region is CASRSSGSGISEQFF. DNA of the CDR3: TGTGCCAGCAGGTCTAGCGGGAGTGGTATCAGTGAGCAGTTCTTC.

The rearrangement links TRBV19 to TRBJ2-7; TRBD1 aligns across 9 bases. Trimming took 5 bases from V and 3 from J; bases not matched to a gene: 5. This CDR3 comprises 14 residues. Looked up from germline, CDR1 is LNHDA and CDR2 is SQIVND (reference sequence). CDR3 amino acids: CASSPGTGHYEQYF. CDR3 in DNA: TGTGCCAGTAGTCCTGGGACAGGGCACTACGAGCAGTACTTC.

This clone was observed a few times. The V and J genes are TRBV5-6 and TRBJ1-2, with D possibly being TRBD1 (5 bases). Trimming pared 0 bases from V and 3 bases from J, leaving 9 bases between. This CDR3 has 14 amino acids. Germline CDR1 SGHDT, CDR2 YYEEEE. CDR3 bases: TGTGCCAGCAGCTTGGGATGGGGGGACTATGGCTACACCTTC. This sequence encodes CASSLGWGDYGYTF. Full variable domain (remainder filled in from reference TRBV5-6 and TRBJ1-2): DAGVTQSPTHLIKTRGQQVTLRCSPKSGHDTVSWYQQALGQGPQFIFQYYEEEERQRGNFPDRFSGHQFPNYSSELNVNALLLGDSALYLCASSLGWGDYGYTFGSGTRLTVV.

The chain employs TRBV4-1 and TRBJ2-7, with TRBD2 as a possible D gene (6 bases). Germline V gene lookup returns CDR1 MGHRA and CDR2 YSYEKL. This CDR3 has 16 residues. V gave up 1 base and J gave up 0 bases, with 13 bases separating them. CDR3 in amino acids: CASSQAVAGSSYEQYF. The CDR3 DNA reads TGCGCCAGCAGCCAAGCGGTTGCGGGAAGCTCCTACGAGCAGTACTTC.

This clone has a handful of counts. CDR3 loop: CASSRTGNEAFF. The CDR3 coding sequence is TGTGCCAGCAGTCGGACGGGGAATGAAGCTTTCTTT. The V call is TRBV28, the J call TRBJ1-1; no clear D gene. The CDR3 length is 12 residues. Germline loops: CDR1 MDHEN, CDR2 SYDVKM. Trimming took off 5 bases at V and 7 bases at J, with 11 bases between the two ends.

DNA of the CDR3: TGTGCCATCGGACAGGTCAATCAGCCCCAGCATTTT. It is translated as CAIGQVNQPQHF. V and J are TRBV10-3 and TRBJ1-5, with 7 bases that match TRBD1. Germline V gene sequence: CDR1 ENHRY, CDR2 SYGVKD. This CDR3 is 12 amino acids long. V trimming: 8 bases; J trimming: 3 bases; junction bases outside the gene matches: 1.

The rearrangement links TRBV19 to TRBJ1-5; D unclear. The CDR3 consists of 15 residues. Looked up from germline, CDR1 is LNHDA and CDR2 is SQIVND (reference sequence). The V end lost 3 bases, the J end lost 2 bases, and 11 bases lay between the germline ends. CDR3 sequence: CASSISGMGNQPQHF. DNA for the CDR3: TGTGCCAGTAGTATCTCGGGGATGGGCAATCAGCCCCAGCATTTT. The full variable domain, its missing parts supplied by reference TRBV19 and TRBJ1-5, is DGGITQSPKYLFRKEGQNVTLSCEQNLNHDAMYWYRQDPGQGLRLIYYSQIVNDFQKGDIAEGYSVSREKKESFPLTVTSAQKNPTAFYLCASSISGMGNQPQHFGDGTRLSIL.

CDR3 coding DNA: TGTGCCAGCAGCCCTTGGGGACAGGGAGGCGGGGAGCTGTTTTTT. Encoded protein: CASSPWGQGGGELFF. The chain has TRBV4-2 and TRBJ2-2, with 9 nucleotides matching TRBD1. Trimming removed 4 bases from V and 7 bases from J; junction bases left unmatched: 7. The CDR3 totals 15 residues. Germline CDR1 LGHNA, CDR2 YNFKEQ.

This clone occurred once. This CDR3 is CASSLHRTGHNEQFF. The CDR3 DNA reads TGTGCCAGCAGTTTACATAGGACAGGGCACAATGAGCAGTTCTTC. This chain links TRBV28 with TRBJ2-1; 8 bases match TRBD1. The CDR3 has 15 amino acids. CDR1 and CDR2 (germline): MDHEN, SYDVKM. V lost 2 bases, J lost 5 bases, and 5 bases stayed unmatched.

The chain links TRBV25-1 to TRBJ2-3, with TRBD1 as a possible D gene (6 bases). V lost 2 bases to trimming and J lost 0 bases, with 9 bases between them. This CDR3 has 15 residues. Germline-derived CDR1 and CDR2 are MGHDK and SYGVNS. As DNA, the CDR3 is TGTGCCAGCAGTGAACTGGGGGCGAGCACAGATACGCAGTATTTT. It is translated as CASSELGASTDTQYF.

The genes are TRBV30 and TRBJ2-1; 7 bases are shared with TRBD2. The germline V gene has CDR1 GTSNPN and CDR2 SVGIG (reference sequence). J lost 0 bases, V lost 1 base, and 3 bases had no gene match. The CDR3 runs 15 residues. CDR3 sequence reads: CAWSGRESSYNEQFF. DNA of the CDR3: TGTGCCTGGAGTGGGCGGGAGAGCTCCTACAATGAGCAGTTCTTC. Supplemented by reference TRBV30 and TRBJ2-1, the full variable domain reads SQTIHQWPATLVQPVGSPLSLECTVEGTSNPNLYWYRQAAGRGLQLLFYSVGIGQISSEVPQNLSASRPQDRQFILSSKKLLLSDSGFYLCAWSGRESSYNEQFFGPGTRLTVL.

V usage is TRBV6-1 and J usage is TRBJ2-3; 8 nucleotides align to TRBD2. The V segment lost 3 bases and the J segment 4 bases; nucleotides outside the gene matches: 12. The CDR3 extends over 17 amino acids. Germline V gene data show CDR1 as MNHNS and CDR2 as SASEGT. The CDR3 region is CASSEIPAGEGADTQYF. For the CDR3, the DNA is TGTGCCAGCAGTGAGATACCAGCGGGAGAAGGGGCAGATACGCAGTATTTT.

This rearrangement joins TRBV19 to TRBJ2-7, with 10 bases matching TRBD1. CDR3 length: 15 amino acids. V lost 5 bases and J lost 6; bases outside the gene matches: 10. CDR1 is LNHDA and CDR2 is SQIVND in the germline V gene (reference sequence). The CDR3 coding sequence is TGTGCCAGTAGTGCCCGTCCCGGGACAGGGGCCGAGCAGTACTTC. The encoded protein is CASSARPGTGAEQYF.

The chain carries TRBV4-1 and TRBJ2-5; perhaps TRBD1 as D (5 bases). This CDR3 has 13 amino acids. Germline CDR1 reads MGHRA; CDR2 reads YSYEKL. Trimming took 3 bases from V and 3 from J, leaving 8 bases between them. The CDR3 region has the DNA TGCGCCAGCAGCCAGCCCAGGGAAGAGACCCAGTACTTC. Its protein product is CASSQPREETQYF.

This chain uses TRBV27 with TRBJ2-1; 9 nucleotides align to TRBD2. CDR3 size: 16 residues. Trimming took 2 bases from V and 0 from J; bases not matched to a gene: 2. CDR1 and CDR2 (germline): MNHEY, SMNVEV (reference sequence). CDR3 in amino acids: CASSLTSGSSYNEQFF. As DNA, the CDR3 is TGTGCCAGCAGTTTAACTAGCGGGTCCTCCTACAATGAGCAGTTCTTC.

This sequence joins TRBV5-6 and TRBJ2-7; TRBD2 matches 9 bases. In germline, CDR1 is SGHDT, CDR2 YYEEEE. The CDR3 covers 15 residues. Losses at the gene ends were 3 bases for V and 3 bases for J; bases not matched to a gene: 7. CDR3 region: CASSYSGGGFYEQYF. Written as DNA, the CDR3 is TGTGCCAGCAGCTATAGCGGGGGAGGCTTCTACGAGCAGTACTTC.

Only a few counts were recorded for this clone. V gene TRBV6-1 combines with J gene TRBJ1-2; D is perhaps TRBD1 (6 bases). V was clipped by 10 bases and J by 4 bases, with 13 bases between them. Germline CDR1 MNHNS, CDR2 SASEGT. This CDR3 has 12 amino acids. The CDR3 coding sequence is TGTGCCACCAGGGGCGCACGCTATGGCTACACCTTC. Protein sequence: CATRGARYGYTF.

The rearrangement uses TRBV30 and TRBJ2-3; 8 bases map to TRBD1. The CDR3 totals 15 residues. Germline V gene data show CDR1 as GTSNPN and CDR2 as SVGIG (reference sequence). V lost 3 bases to trimming and J lost 5 bases; unmatched junction nucleotides: 10. The CDR3 nucleotides read TGTGCCTGGAGCAACGCAGGGGGCGCCGGAGATACGCAGTATTTT. It encodes CAWSNAGGAGDTQYF.

The genes are TRBV25-1 and TRBJ2-2; D is unclear. The germline gives CDR1 MGHDK, CDR2 SYGVNS. CDR3 length: 13 amino acids. The V and J ends lost 4 bases and 5 bases respectively, with 8 bases between them. The CDR3 loop reads CASSVPGTGELFF. The CDR3 bases are TGTGCCAGCAGTGTTCCCGGGACCGGGGAGCTGTTTTTT.